One sample yielded the 22 T cell receptor beta chains listed below, sequenced in a study of cytomegalovirus exposure and HLA in healthy donors. The PCR had 60 Vbeta and 13 Jbeta primers. Assay used: immunoSEQ multiplex PCR; TCRdb lists only in-frame clones, some missing. Found here are about 150,000 clones, 70% to 80% of them singletons; the top ten hold 10% to 15%. Sequenced sample: PBMCs. These receptors all stem from a middle-aged man in good health and CMV-seropositive.

This chain connects TRBV2 to TRBJ2-3; TRBD1 matches at 9 bases. The CDR3 contains 15 residues. Losses at the gene ends were 1 base for V and 4 bases for J; bases not matched to a gene: 3. Germline CDR1 and CDR2: SNHLY and FYNNEI. In DNA, the CDR3 is TGTGCCAGCAGTGAAGAGGGACAGGGTGCAGATACGCAGTATTTT. Encoded protein: CASSEEGQGADTQYF.

The chain links TRBV6-1 to TRBJ2-1, with TRBD2 matching 7 bases. CDR3 length: 15 amino acids. Germline V gene sequence: CDR1 MNHNS, CDR2 SASEGT. The J segment lost 0 bases and the V segment lost 7 bases, leaving 6 bases of the junction unmatched. This chain's CDR3 is CASTPGGSSYNEQFF. The CDR3 DNA is TGTGCCAGCACCCCGGGGGGAAGCTCCTACAATGAGCAGTTCTTC.

The chain carries TRBV25-1 and TRBJ1-4, with a possible D match to TRBD1 (6 bases). Germline values: CDR1 MGHDK, CDR2 SYGVNS. This CDR3 has 14 residues. The V end lost 1 base, the J end lost 8 bases, and 11 bases lay between the germline ends. CDR3 protein: CASSESGGGEKLFF. The CDR3 nucleotides read TGTGCCAGCAGTGAATCGGGGGGCGGCGAAAAACTGTTTTTT.

The CDR3 spells CSVAVGTEYNEQFF. The CDR3 DNA is TGCAGCGTTGCCGTCGGGACAGAATACAATGAGCAGTTCTTC. The gene calls are TRBV29-1 and TRBJ2-1, with TRBD1 identical over 7 bases. The V and J ends lost 4 bases and 4 bases, in that order; junction bases with no gene match: 7. CDR1 SQVTM and CDR2 ANQGSEA come from the germline V gene. The CDR3 runs 14 residues.

The V call is TRBV10-3, the J call TRBJ2-1, with 12 bases lining up with TRBD2. The CDR3 is made up of 18 amino acids. J lost 6 bases, V lost 8 bases, and 17 bases had no gene match. Germline V gene lookup returns CDR1 ENHRY and CDR2 SYGVKD. CDR3 sequence reads: CAIWLRLAGGSLRNEQFF. The CDR3 DNA sequence: TGTGCCATCTGGCTAAGGCTAGCGGGAGGGTCCCTTCGCAATGAGCAGTTCTTC.

The chain couples TRBV10-1 to TRBJ2-1, with 9 bases matching TRBD2. The CDR3 contains 14 residues. With 4 bases clipped from V and 6 bases from J, the junction kept 4 bases outside the gene matches. Germline-derived CDR1 and CDR2 are WNHNN and SYGVQD (reference sequence). CDR3 amino acids: CASSGGLATNEQFF. Written as DNA, the CDR3 is TGCGCCAGCAGTGGGGGACTAGCAACCAATGAGCAGTTCTTC.

This clone was counted a single time. This sequence joins TRBV5-1 and TRBJ2-5; TRBD2 is a possible D gene (5 bases). In germline, CDR1 is SGHRS, CDR2 YFSETQ. V shed 0 bases and J shed 2 bases, with 8 bases lying between them. This CDR3 comprises 14 residues. CDR3 bases: TGCGCCAGCAGCTTGGAGCGGCCACAAGAGACCCAGTACTTC. Translated: CASSLERPQETQYF.

The chain joins TRBV14 to TRBJ2-1, with 9 positions matching TRBD2. Germline trimming cut 1 base from V and 1 base from J; bases unmatched to any gene: 5. From germline, CDR1 is SGHDN and CDR2 FVKESK. The CDR3 has 17 residues. CDR3: CASSQVSGSRSYNEQFF. As DNA, the CDR3 is TGTGCCAGCAGCCAAGTTAGCGGGAGCAGGTCCTACAATGAGCAGTTCTTC.

DNA of the CDR3: TGTGCCAGTAGTATCGATTCGTTTCGGGGGGGGAACACTCGTCAGCCCCAGCATTTT. Protein: CASSIDSFRGGNTRQPQHF. This chain joins TRBV19 and TRBJ1-5; a weak D match, TRBD1 (5 bases). Germline V gene data show CDR1 as LNHDA and CDR2 as SQIVND (reference sequence). V gave up 3 bases and J gave up 6 bases, with 27 bases separating them. The CDR3 has 19 residues.

This clone has a single count. The rearrangement uses TRBV28 and TRBJ2-2, with D tentatively TRBD2 (7 bases). The germline V gene has CDR1 MDHEN and CDR2 SYDVKM. The CDR3 runs to 15 residues. Trimming shortened V by 8 bases and J by 6 bases, and 19 bases separated the two germline ends. The CDR3 reads CASSVSWGGPGELFF. DNA of the CDR3: TGTGCCAGCTCCGTCTCTTGGGGGGGGCCCGGGGAGCTGTTTTTT.

The chain combines TRBV7-9 with TRBJ1-5; no reliable D call. The length of the CDR3 is 14 residues. Germline V CDR1 and CDR2: SEHNR, FQNEAQ (reference sequence). The ends were cut back, 5 bases at V and 5 bases at J, with 13 bases in the middle. CDR3 DNA sequence: TGTGCCAGCAGCCCAGGTCAATCCGATCAGCCCCAGCATTTT. Its translation: CASSPGQSDQPQHF.

The CDR3, as DNA: TGTGCCAGCAGTGAAGGCGACACCCTCACAGATACGCAGTATTTT. Protein: CASSEGDTLTDTQYF. The rearrangement joins TRBV6-1 to TRBJ2-3; D ambiguous. Looked up from germline, CDR1 is MNHNS and CDR2 is SASEGT. The CDR3 covers 15 residues. Trimming left V 1 base short and J 2 bases short, with 10 bases between.

This chain links TRBV11-2 with TRBJ1-1; 9 bases align to TRBD1. V trimming: 5 bases; J trimming: 1 base; junction bases outside the gene matches: 5. This CDR3 comprises 15 residues. CDR1 is SGHAT, CDR2 FQNNGV, per germline. This CDR3 reads CASSHRGRGNTEAFF. The CDR3 bases are TGTGCCAGCAGCCACAGGGGGCGCGGGAACACTGAAGCTTTCTTT.

The CDR3 is CASSPARGTEAFF. In DNA, the CDR3 is TGTGCCAGCTCACCGGCCAGGGGGACTGAAGCTTTCTTT. The chain links TRBV18 to TRBJ1-1; 7 bases line up with TRBD1. CDR1 KGHSH and CDR2 LQKENI come from the germline V gene. With V trimmed by 3 bases and J by 5 bases, 3 bases remained unmatched. This CDR3 is built from 13 residues.

This chain links TRBV6-5 with TRBJ1-5, with no clear D. Germline V lookup: CDR1 MNHEY, CDR2 SVGAGI. Trimming removed 0 bases from V and 6 bases from J, with 6 bases in between. CDR3 length equals 13 residues. The CDR3 is CASSYSMAQPQHF. In DNA form, the CDR3 reads TGTGCCAGCAGTTACTCTATGGCTCAGCCCCAGCATTTT.

This rearrangement joins TRBV4-3 to TRBJ2-1, with 13 bases matching TRBD2. V shed 3 bases and J 5 bases; nucleotides not matched to a gene: 1. This CDR3 has 15 residues. Germline lookup yields CDR1 LGHNA and CDR2 YSLEER. The CDR3 coding sequence is TGCGCCAGCAGCCACGGGACTAGCGGGAACAATGAGCAGTTCTTC. Its protein product is CASSHGTSGNNEQFF.

This clone showed up just a few times. This rearrangement joins TRBV7-2 to TRBJ2-7, with 8 bases identical to TRBD2. The V gene's germline CDR1 is SGHTA and CDR2 FQGNSA. Trimming cost V 3 bases and J 7 bases; bases outside gene matches: 8. The length of the CDR3 is 14 residues. In DNA form, the CDR3 reads TGTGCCAGCAGCTTGGCGACTAGCGAACGAGAGCAGTACTTC. Residues: CASSLATSEREQYF.

A remark on this clone: An end of the junction does not agree with germline; a read error may underlie this. Within the sample, other DNA sequences also encode this same CDR3. The chain links TRBV29-1 to TRBJ2-3; possible D gene TRBD1, 6 bases. Germline V gives CDR1 SQVTM, CDR2 ANQGSEA. This CDR3 has 12 residues. For the CDR3, the DNA is TGTAGCGTCCAGGGGCGCACAGATACGCAGTATTTT. Translating gives CSVQGRTDTQYF.

This chain uses TRBV27 with TRBJ2-1, with TRBD2 matching over 12 bases. The CDR3 extends over 15 amino acids. J was trimmed by 4 bases and V by 7 bases; bases with no gene match: 5. The germline V gene has CDR1 MNHEY and CDR2 SMNVEV (reference sequence). The DNA for the CDR3 is TGTGCCAGCACCCCTGGGACTAGCGGGTACAATGAGCAGTTCTTC. Residues: CASTPGTSGYNEQFF.

V and J are TRBV28 and TRBJ2-7; 7 nucleotides match TRBD1. This CDR3 region has 17 residues. Germline assignment: CDR1 MDHEN and CDR2 SYDVKM. J gave up 4 bases and V 2 bases, and 14 bases lay outside the gene matches. CDR3 coding DNA: TGTGCCAGCAGTTTAAGGGGGCCTGCGATTAGACTATACGAGCAGTACTTC. Protein product: CASSLRGPAIRLYEQYF.

On this clone itself: Other DNA sequences within the sample encode an identical CDR3. This sequence joins TRBV4-3 and TRBJ2-3, with D possibly being TRBD2 (5 bases). Germline values: CDR1 LGHNA, CDR2 YSLEER. Trimming stripped 4 bases from V and 5 bases from J, with 10 bases between. There are 13 residues in the CDR3. In nucleotides, the CDR3 is TGCGCCAGCAGCCGGGCCGAGGGAGATACGCAGTATTTT. As protein: CASSRAEGDTQYF.

V and J are TRBV6-1 and TRBJ2-5; 9 nucleotides align to TRBD2. The J segment lost 4 bases and the V segment lost 3 bases, leaving 6 bases of the junction unmatched. Germline-derived CDR1 and CDR2 are MNHNS and SASEGT. This CDR3 is built from 15 residues. The CDR3 reads CASSDWREGRETQYF. DNA of the CDR3: TGTGCCAGCAGTGATTGGCGGGAGGGCCGAGAGACCCAGTACTTC.